Here is one TCR beta chain with its context. These data come from a study of blood T cell repertoires in COVID-19. Deletions cut 4 bases from V and 8 bases from J, with 15 bases between. The germline gives CDR1 SEHNR, CDR2 FQNEAQ (reference sequence). This CDR3 is 14 amino acids long. The participants were between roughly 18 and 89 years old and came from roughly 24 US areas. Participants reported their clinical history, and cohort assignment relied on those reports. This table comes from immunoSEQ multiplex PCR, and its TCRdb copy is limited to in-frame clones, with some not included. The table lists roughly 400,000 clones, 75% to 90% of them singletons, with around 1.1% in the top ten.

Sequencing was carried out using PBMCs or T cells enriched from blood (not recorded which). This chain connects TRBV7-9 to TRBJ2-1; weak D call: TRBD2 (6 bases). This receptor was identified in a man in his thirties or forties who had recovered from COVID-19. The CDR3 is CASSSFGGIDEQFF. The CDR3 region has the DNA TGTGCCAGCAGCTCCTTTGGCGGGATTGATGAGCAGTTCTTC.